The source of this TCR beta chain is a study of PD-1 blockade in classical Hodgkin lymphoma. Study outcomes and limitations: A significant rise in TCR diversity was seen by C4D1 for CD4+ cells but not for CD8+ cells. According to reports, newly diagnosed patients had lower baseline TCR diversity than healthy donors, and relapsed/refractory patients had lower baseline TCR diversity still.

The CDR3 is 16 residues long. Germline V gene lookup returns CDR1 SGHVS and CDR2 FNYEAQ. V was clipped by 5 bases and J by 0 bases, with 14 bases between them. Points on this clone: Its antigen is unidentified.

Assay used: immunoSEQ multiplex PCR; TCRdb lists only in-frame clones, some missing. The sample comprises under 95,000 clones, 85% to 95% of which are singletons, and over 2% rests with the top ten. Every patient had relapsed following autologous stem cell transplantation, and cohorts differed in brentuximab vedotin exposure. The sample consisted of peripheral blood mononuclear cells (PBMCs), taken before the second cycle of nivolumab. The sequence was collected from a human donor with classical Hodgkin lymphoma. The gene calls are TRBV7-6 and TRBJ2-1; D possibly corresponds to TRBD2 (6 bases). The CDR3 nucleotides read TGTGCCAGCAGCAGTAGGAGGGGACGCTCCTACAATGAGCAGTTCTTC. Its translation is CASSSRRGRSYNEQFF. The complete variable domain, with remaining parts taken from reference TRBV7-6 and TRBJ2-1, reads GAGVSQSPRYKVTKRGQDVALRCDPISGHVSLYWYRQALGQGPEFLTYFNYEAQQDKSGLPNDRFSAERPEGSISTLTIQRTEQRDSAMYRCASSSRRGRSYNEQFFGPGTRLTVL.